This TCR beta chain derives from a study of T cell repertoires in cytomegalovirus infection. TCRdb itself ran the reads through MiXCR, one entry per CDR3 protein. The sample has roughly 860,000 distinct CDR3 sequences, about 30% seen once. Study results and caveats: Ex vivo responses were dominated by HLA-C-restricted CMV-specific TCR beta clonotypes. Cumulative frequency (of public TCR beta family members) identified carriers of CMV plus the relevant HLA.

This clonotype has more than one count but fewer than ten. What it binds is not known. V shed 4 bases, J shed 0 bases, and the junction held 11 bases outside the gene matches. The CDR3 is made up of 17 amino acids. Germline CDR1 and CDR2: LNHDA and SQIVND (reference sequence). The rearrangement joins TRBV19 to TRBJ1-1; TRBD1 aligns across 7 bases. The TCR was taken from a human donor in good health (CMV status not recorded). Some clones in this sample may be carry-over from other donors' samples. Source: cultured CD8+ T cells from PBMCs, taken from culture after CMV antigen stimulation. CDR3 amino acids: CASSKIGTADMNTEAFF. The CDR3 nucleotides are TGTGCCAGTAGTAAGATTGGGACAGCCGATATGAACACTGAAGCTTTCTTT. The full variable domain, rest sourced from reference TRBV19 and TRBJ1-1, is DGGITQSPKYLFRKEGQNVTLSCEQNLNHDAMYWYRQDPGQGLRLIYYSQIVNDFQKGDIAEGYSVSREKKESFPLTVTSAQKNPTAFYLCASSKIGTADMNTEAFFGQGTRLTVV.